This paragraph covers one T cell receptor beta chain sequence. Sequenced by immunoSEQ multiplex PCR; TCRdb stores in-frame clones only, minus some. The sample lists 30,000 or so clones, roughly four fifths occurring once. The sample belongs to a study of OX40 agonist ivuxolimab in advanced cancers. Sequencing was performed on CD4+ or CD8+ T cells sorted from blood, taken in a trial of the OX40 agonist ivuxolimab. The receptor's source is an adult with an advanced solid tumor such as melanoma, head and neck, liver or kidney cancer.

The CDR3: CASSFQGIGQETQYF. The CDR3 DNA is TGTGCCAGCAGCTTCCAGGGGATCGGACAAGAGACCCAGTACTTC. The chain recombines TRBV13 with TRBJ2-5; possibly TRBD1 for D (6 bases). In germline, CDR1 is PRHDT, CDR2 FYEKMQ (reference sequence). The CDR3 consists of 15 residues. The ends were cut back, 3 bases at V and 2 bases at J, with 13 bases in the middle.